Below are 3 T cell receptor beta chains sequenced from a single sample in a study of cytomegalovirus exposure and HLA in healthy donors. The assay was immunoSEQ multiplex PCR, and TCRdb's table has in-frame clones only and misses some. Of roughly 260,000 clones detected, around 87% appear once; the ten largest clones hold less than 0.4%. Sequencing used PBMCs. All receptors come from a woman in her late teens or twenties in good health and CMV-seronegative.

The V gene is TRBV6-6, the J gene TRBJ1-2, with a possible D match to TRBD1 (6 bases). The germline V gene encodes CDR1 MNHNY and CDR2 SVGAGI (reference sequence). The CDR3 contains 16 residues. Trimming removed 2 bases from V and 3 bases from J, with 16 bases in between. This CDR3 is CASSYPHGPGDYGYTF. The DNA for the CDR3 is TGTGCCAGCAGTTACCCCCACGGGCCAGGGGACTATGGCTACACCTTC.

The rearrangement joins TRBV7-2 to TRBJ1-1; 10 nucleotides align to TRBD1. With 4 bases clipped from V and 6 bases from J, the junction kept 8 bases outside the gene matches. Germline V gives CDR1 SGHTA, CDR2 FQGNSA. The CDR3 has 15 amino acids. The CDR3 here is CASSSPGQGPPEAFF. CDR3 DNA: TGTGCCAGCAGCTCCCCGGGACAGGGGCCCCCTGAAGCTTTCTTT.

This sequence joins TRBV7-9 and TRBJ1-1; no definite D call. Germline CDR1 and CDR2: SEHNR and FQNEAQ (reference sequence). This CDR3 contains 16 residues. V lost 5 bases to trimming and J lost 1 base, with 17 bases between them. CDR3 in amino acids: CASSPPIRGSNTEAFF. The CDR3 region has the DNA TGTGCCAGCAGCCCCCCAATTCGAGGATCGAACACTGAAGCTTTCTTT.